This T cell receptor (beta chain) was profiled in a study of cytotoxic CD8 clonotypes in ibrutinib-treated CLL. For this clone: The antigen is not known.

The CDR3 is 12 residues long. Trimming took 7 bases from V and 8 from J, leaving 12 bases between them. Germline V lookup: CDR1 MNHNY, CDR2 SVGAGI (reference sequence). Study findings and constraints: Public clonotypes were uncommon and contracted or stayed stable on treatment. Baseline clonality was higher than in age-matched healthy donors and moved in step with circulating CD8+ T-cell counts.

Here immunoSEQ multiplex PCR was the method, and the copy in TCRdb shows in-frame clones only, minus some. The table includes 300,000 or so clones, 67% detected once. This specimen was PBMCs, taken after 36 months of ibrutinib treatment. The chain recombines TRBV6-6 with TRBJ1-3, with D uncertain. This clonotype originated in a human donor with chronic lymphocytic leukemia. The CDR3 sequence: CASTLGRDTIYF. CDR3 nucleotides: TGTGCCAGCACTTTAGGACGGGACACCATATATTTT.